Each of the 21 T cell receptor beta chains below was sequenced from the same sample in a study of blood T cell repertoires in COVID-19 (dated by TCRdb to 2018 to 2020). The library was built by means of the immunoSEQ multiplex PCR assay. TCRdb's version of the immuneACCESS table is confined to in-frame rearrangements and falls short of the full clone set. An unresolved V gene accounts for under half of the shortfall where checked; the remainder is of unknown origin. The sample has roughly 280,000 clones on record, 80% to 90% of them singletons. The ten top clones hold 2.4% of the sample. Sequencing was carried out using PBMCs or T cells enriched from blood (not recorded which). Receptors were obtained from a woman aged 18-29 years who had recovered from COVID-19.

The V call is TRBV9, the J call TRBJ1-2; D may be TRBD1 (5 bases). The germline V gene has CDR1 SGDLS and CDR2 YYNGEE. With 5 bases removed from V and 5 bases from J, the gap between germline ends came to 16 bases. The CDR3 runs to 14 residues. The CDR3 here is CASRREGAGYGYTF. CDR3 in DNA: TGTGCCAGCAGGAGAGAAGGGGCTGGGTATGGCTACACCTTC.

This sequence joins TRBV5-1 and TRBJ2-1; 10 nucleotides agree with TRBD2. The CDR3 spans 17 residues. Germline CDR1 is SGHRS and CDR2 is YFSETQ. Germline trimming cut 4 bases from V and 2 bases from J; bases unmatched to any gene: 9. This CDR3 reads CASSRRGAGGPYNEQFF. CDR3 nucleotide sequence: TGCGCCAGCAGCCGACGCGGAGCGGGGGGGCCCTACAATGAGCAGTTCTTC.

The chain uses TRBV28 and TRBJ1-2; a possible D gene is TRBD1 (6 bases). Trimming removed 3 bases from V and 7 bases from J, with 18 bases in between. The germline gives CDR1 MDHEN, CDR2 SYDVKM. This CDR3 spans 15 amino acids. CDR3 DNA: TGTGCCAGCAGTTTCCCTTCCAGGGGTTTTGGTGGCTACACCTTC. Translating gives CASSFPSRGFGGYTF.

Here the CDR3 DNA reads TGTGCCAGTAGTCCCGGGAGCTCTGGGGCCAACGTCCTGACTTTC. This gives the protein CASSPGSSGANVLTF. The gene calls are TRBV19 and TRBJ2-6; TRBD2 is a possible D gene (6 bases). The CDR3 contains 15 residues. Germline V gene sequence: CDR1 LNHDA, CDR2 SQIVND (reference sequence). The V end was cut by 5 bases, the J end by 0 bases, with 8 bases between.

The rearrangement joins TRBV9 to TRBJ2-1; 9 positions agree with TRBD1. Germline CDR1 and CDR2: SGDLS and YYNGEE. The CDR3 is 15 amino acids. J gave up 6 bases and V 3 bases, and 7 bases lay outside the gene matches. The DNA of the CDR3 is TGTGCCAGCAGCGCGGGACAGGGCCTCTCCAATGAGCAGTTCTTC. It specifies CASSAGQGLSNEQFF.

The rearrangement links TRBV27 to TRBJ1-2; maybe TRBD1 (6 bases). The CDR3 has 13 amino acids. Trimming shortened V by 6 bases and J by 8 bases, and 16 bases separated the two germline ends. In germline, CDR1 is MNHEY, CDR2 SMNVEV (reference sequence). The CDR3 reads CASSQFGQSGYTF. The CDR3 bases are TGTGCCAGCAGCCAATTTGGACAGTCGGGCTACACCTTC.

The chain has TRBV14 and TRBJ2-3; a possible D gene is TRBD2 (5 bases). The CDR3 extends over 16 amino acids. V lost 1 base to trimming and J lost 2 bases, with 13 bases between them. Germline V gene sequence: CDR1 SGHDN, CDR2 FVKESK. The CDR3 nucleotides read TGTGCCAGCAGCCAAGTCGGCGGGTTATACACAGATACGCAGTATTTT. Translation: CASSQVGGLYTDTQYF.

The chain is built from TRBV11-1 and TRBJ2-3, with 10 bases that match TRBD2. J lost 4 bases, V lost 5 bases, and 9 bases had no gene match. The length of the CDR3 is 16 residues. Germline lookup yields CDR1 SGHAT and CDR2 FQDESV (reference sequence). The CDR3 DNA sequence: TGTGCCAGCAGCCCGATAGCGGGGGGACTGGCAGATACGCAGTATTTT. This encodes CASSPIAGGLADTQYF.

The CDR3, as DNA: TGCGCCAGCAGCCGGGATCATAATTCACCCCTCCACTTT. Translation: CASSRDHNSPLHF. V is TRBV10-1 and J is TRBJ1-6; D is undetermined. Trimming cost V 6 bases and J 5 bases, with 8 bases left between them. Germline CDR1 is WNHNN and CDR2 is SYGVQD (reference sequence). The CDR3 is made up of 13 amino acids.

The rearrangement joins TRBV3-1 (or the pseudogene TRBV3-2) to TRBJ2-1; perhaps TRBD2 as D (6 bases). This CDR3 region has 16 residues. Per germline, CDR1 LGHDT and CDR2 YNNKEL (reference sequence). Deletions cut 1 base from V and 4 bases from J, with 14 bases between. The DNA for the CDR3 is TGTGCCAGCAGCCAAGTCGGGACTGGGAAATACAATGAGCAGTTCTTC. This gives the protein CASSQVGTGKYNEQFF.

This chain uses TRBV29-1 with TRBJ1-2, with 11 positions matching TRBD1. The CDR3 spans 12 residues. Trimming removed 6 bases from V and 6 bases from J; junction bases left unmatched: 3. Germline V gives CDR1 SQVTM, CDR2 ANQGSEA. CDR3 sequence: CSVRTGGDGYTF. As DNA, the CDR3 is TGCAGCGTCCGGACAGGGGGCGATGGCTACACCTTC.

The rearrangement uses TRBV5-5 and TRBJ2-2, with D perhaps matching TRBD1 (5 bases). Trimming stripped 1 base from V and 5 bases from J, with 12 bases between. The CDR3 totals 15 residues. Germline CDR1 and CDR2: SGHKS and YYEKEE (reference sequence). Written as DNA, the CDR3 is TGTGCCAGCAGCTTGTTGGGGCAAAGGACCGGGGAGCTGTTTTTT. It is translated as CASSLLGQRTGELFF.

This clone appeared once. The chain joins TRBV3-1 (or the pseudogene TRBV3-2) to TRBJ1-3; tentatively, D is TRBD1 (5 bases). The V gene lost 1 base and the J gene lost 6 bases, with 10 bases spanning the gap. CDR3 length: 14 residues. The V gene's germline CDR1 is LGHDT and CDR2 YNNKEL (reference sequence). CDR3 sequence (DNA): TGTGCCAGCAGCCAAGTCAAAGGGGTAAACACCATATATTTT. As protein: CASSQVKGVNTIYF.

The V call is TRBV3-1 (or the pseudogene TRBV3-2), the J call TRBJ2-7; D not resolved. The CDR3 extends over 15 amino acids. Germline V lookup: CDR1 LGHDT, CDR2 YNNKEL (reference sequence). Deletions cut 1 base from V and 7 bases from J, with 17 bases between. This CDR3 is CASSQARALQWEQYF. Written as DNA, the CDR3 is TGTGCCAGCAGCCAAGCTCGCGCCCTACAGTGGGAGCAGTACTTC.

The chain joins TRBV5-6 to TRBJ2-7; 10 nucleotides agree with TRBD2. The CDR3 totals 17 residues. Trimming at V came to 0 bases and at J to 3 bases, leaving 9 bases not matched to a gene. Germline V lookup: CDR1 SGHDT, CDR2 YYEEEE. The CDR3 coding sequence is TGTGCCAGCAGCTTGGAAGGGCGTACTAGCGGGGACTACGAGCAGTACTTC. It yields the protein CASSLEGRTSGDYEQYF.

The rearrangement joins TRBV2 to TRBJ2-1; 11 positions match TRBD2. The CDR3 contains 15 residues. J was trimmed by 4 bases and V by 6 bases; bases with no gene match: 5. Germline V gene data show CDR1 as SNHLY and CDR2 as FYNNEI. For the CDR3, the DNA is TGTGCCAGCAGCGAACTAGCGGGGGAGTACAATGAGCAGTTCTTC. Protein sequence: CASSELAGEYNEQFF.

The chain is built from TRBV7-3 and TRBJ2-1; 15 bases are a match to TRBD2. After removal of 5 bases from V and 5 bases from J, the junction contained 4 bases not matched to a gene. The CDR3 loop spans 16 amino acids. Germline CDR1 SGHTA, CDR2 FQGTGA. This CDR3 reads CASSPWTSGGDNEQFF. In DNA, the CDR3 is TGTGCCAGCAGCCCCTGGACTAGCGGGGGGGACAATGAGCAGTTCTTC.

This rearrangement joins TRBV2 to TRBJ1-1; D is possibly TRBD1 (6 bases). The CDR3 is made up of 11 amino acids. Trimming cost V 10 bases and J 11 bases, with 17 bases left between them. Germline-derived CDR1 and CDR2 are SNHLY and FYNNEI. For the CDR3, the DNA is TGTGCCATCACTCAGGGGTTGGGGGCTTTCTTT. The encoded protein is CAITQGLGAFF. The full variable domain, with the rest looked up from reference TRBV2 and TRBJ1-1, is EPEVTQTPSHQVTQMGQEVILRCVPISNHLYFYWYRQILGQKVEFLVSFYNNEISEKSEIFDDQFSVERPDGSNFTLKIRSTKLEDSAMYFCAITQGLGAFFGQGTRLTVV.

The chain has TRBV3-1 (or the pseudogene TRBV3-2) and TRBJ2-2; no definite D call. Per germline, CDR1 LGHDT and CDR2 YNNKEL (reference sequence). Trimming pared 5 bases from V and 1 base from J, leaving 5 bases between. The CDR3 totals 13 residues. The CDR3 loop reads CASSDRNTGELFF. The CDR3 nucleotides read TGTGCCAGCAGCGATAGGAACACCGGGGAGCTGTTTTTT.

The sample holds a few counts of this clone. The V gene is TRBV3-1 (or the pseudogene TRBV3-2), the J gene TRBJ2-7; TRBD1 might be the D (7 bases). The germline V and J ends were trimmed by 1 base and 0 bases, with 13 bases remaining between them. This CDR3 region has 16 residues. Germline V lookup: CDR1 LGHDT, CDR2 YNNKEL (reference sequence). The CDR3 is CASSQGGTDSSYEQYF. DNA for the CDR3: TGTGCCAGCAGCCAAGGCGGGACAGATAGCTCCTACGAGCAGTACTTC.

As to this clone: Other DNA sequences from this sample encode an identical CDR3 as well. This rearrangement joins TRBV5-1 to TRBJ2-5; D is unclear. The V end lost 0 bases, the J end lost 4 bases, and 7 bases lay between the germline ends. The germline V gene has CDR1 SGHRS and CDR2 YFSETQ. This CDR3 has 13 amino acids. CDR3 nucleotide sequence: TGCGCCAGCAGCTTGGCGGGTGGAGAGACCCAGTACTTC. Its translation: CASSLAGGETQYF.